This is a list of T cell receptor beta chains from one sample in a study of T-cell reconstitution after alpha-beta-depleted transplantation in children. TCRdb re-called the PCR reads through MiXCR, storing one row per CDR3 protein. The sample shows under 750,000 distinct CDR3 sequences, under 30% of them seen only once. The starting material was PBMCs, mostly from graft donor cells, obtained 360 days after TCRalphabeta/CD19-depleted stem cell transplant. These receptor sequences come from a boy in the first two years of life who had a stem cell transplant for acute myeloid leukemia, so the T cells may come from the graft donor. Each CDR3 is given with its conserved first and last residue. Fields, in order: D gene, J gene, V gene, clone size, CDR3 protein. A D gene is named only where the DNA matches it firmly. Rows may omit the clone size; those that give it use once, few, many or a size class.

>NA|TRBJ2-2|TRBV5-1|few
CASSSVPPNTGELFF
>TRBD1|TRBJ2-3|TRBV28|NA
CASSSPGQRGSDTQYF
>TRBD2|TRBJ2-1|TRBV11-2|few
CASSHTSVDEQFF
>TRBD1|TRBJ1-2|TRBV20-1|NA
CSADPGTGYNYGYTF
>NA|TRBJ2-2|TRBV20-1|many
CSAVLLGNTGELFF
>TRBD2|TRBJ2-1|TRBV7-2|many
CASSSWLAGDYNEQFF
>NA|TRBJ2-7|TRBV7-2|NA
CASSETGAYYEQYF
>NA|TRBJ1-1|TRBV11-2|NA
CASSVRRELEAFF
>NA|TRBJ1-2|TRBV12-3/TRBV12-4|many
CASIGGNGYTF
>TRBD1|TRBJ1-5|TRBV7-8|many
CASSLEAGGFNQPQHF
>NA|TRBJ2-1|TRBV20-1|many
CSAREARGSSYNEQFF
>NA|TRBJ2-1|TRBV4-3|NA
CASSQTYNEQFF
>NA|TRBJ2-3|TRBV12-3/TRBV12-4|many
CANQPGEYF
>TRBD2|TRBJ2-7|TRBV7-2|few
CASSLVPSGALEQYF
>TRBD1|TRBJ2-2|TRBV6-1|few
CASGSRGGAFGGELFF
>NA|TRBJ2-1|TRBV11-1|NA
CATTGEGVNNEQFF
>NA|TRBJ1-2|TRBV5-1|few
CASTAGGPYGYTF
>TRBD2|TRBJ2-5|TRBV6-1|many
CASSGLAGEETQYF
>NA|TRBJ2-1|TRBV19|few
CASSIVPYNEQFF
>NA|TRBJ2-2|TRBV20-1|few
CSAPGSMSGELFF
>NA|TRBJ2-3|TRBV12-3/TRBV12-4|NA
CASSLGWGGRTDTQYF
>NA|TRBJ1-2|TRBV9|NA
CASSYRDTVYGYTF
>NA|TRBJ2-7|TRBV6-5|few
CASSYDRVSHEQYF
>NA|TRBJ2-5|TRBV28|many
CASSYQGRETQYF
>NA|TRBJ1-5|TRBV27|NA
CGRDQGRSNQPQHF
>NA|TRBJ2-1|TRBV15|many
CATSRDIMTELSYNEQFF